This T cell receptor (beta chain) stems from a study of CD8 T cells in ankylosing spondylitis. Per the germline V gene, CDR1 is SNHLY and CDR2 is FYNNEI. The ends lost 5 bases at V and 10 bases at J; junction bases unmatched: 11. The CDR3 has 15 residues. This clonotype was seen at least ten times. Molecular-barcoded quantitative 5'-RACE produced these TCR beta libraries. Using its own MiXCR run on the 5' RACE reads, TCRdb lists one record per CDR3 protein. The data show some 200,000 distinct CDR3 sequences, 18% seen once. Sequenced sample: blood, either unsorted or a sorted T cell fraction (not recorded which). The source of this sequence is a male donor aged 10-35 years with ankylosing spondylitis or in good health (not recorded which). The V and J genes are TRBV2 and TRBJ1-5; the match to TRBD1 covers 10 bases. The CDR3 region is CASSLDDRGQAPQHF. The CDR3 DNA reads TGTGCCAGCAGTTTGGACGACAGGGGGCAAGCACCCCAGCATTTT.